This T cell receptor (beta chain) was sequenced in a study of post-analysis software for immune sequencing data (dated by TCRdb to about 2015). The study in broad terms: The recorded disease courses included relapsing-remitting, secondary progressive and progressive-relapsing multiple sclerosis, and some patients had no subtype annotation. Patient repertoires were compared against about a dozen previously published healthy control repertoires from donors aged roughly 6 to 25 years. A subset of samples was prepared in parallel using single-end sample barcoding, then pooled and co-amplified after Illumina adapter ligation. Here is what the overall study found, with its caveats: Significantly higher frequencies in patients than in controls were found for roughly 5 TRBV segments, including TRBV5-6, TRBV5-1 and TRBV20-1. Direct clustering with F measure showed strong co-clustering of samples prepared in the same batch, prompting a batch-effect correction. Normalized Chao1 diversity was significantly lower in multiple sclerosis patients than controls, suggesting substantial peripheral T-cell clonal expansion. The control group was slightly older than the multiple sclerosis patient group.

The V end loses 2 bases and the J end loses 7 bases, and a stretch of 14 bases separates them. The CDR3 starts with the cysteine, ends with the phenylalanine, and has 13 residues. Only the CDR3 portion is preserved as DNA: 39 bases, with reading frame beginning at the first base. Based on the germline V gene (reference sequence), the CDR1 and CDR2 sequences are DFQATT and SNEGSKA. The library was prepared using PCR. Sequencing was carried out with an Illumina HiSeq 2500. To reduce PCR and sequencing biases, unique molecular identifiers were incorporated into the TCR beta cDNA libraries. Per 1 to 10 million input T cells, 500,000 or so cDNA molecules were obtained, such that each molecule approximated one T cell. The patient libraries were prepared and sequenced with the same protocol used for the earlier healthy control dataset. Within a given batch, samples were prepared together, multiplexed and sequenced on the same HiSeq lane. Regarding the original processing steps: MIGEC handled the raw barcoded reads, throwing out single-read molecular identifier groups before consensus assembly and CDR3 extraction. VDJtools was used for post-analysis of the clonotype tables, with diversity normalized by down-sampling every dataset to the smallest sample size. Repertoire overlap clustering matched CDR3 amino acid but not nucleotide sequences to correct batch-related cross-sample contamination. TCRdb trimmed the raw reads at Q25, called clones with MiXCR and kept productive beta chains. Each CDR3 protein appears once, grouped with its most common genes and DNA. In this record, the V and J calls reflect TCRdb's handling and not the investigators' own analysis. This sample lists roughly 200,000 distinct CDR3 sequences; approximately 28% were detected once. Jointly, the top ten make up about 3.7% of the sample.

This clonotype was detected only a few times. Its specific antigen is unknown. The sample holds no much larger clone one base away, and base qualities are not on file. TCR beta repertoires were profiled from peripheral blood of more than ten young patients with multiple sclerosis to demonstrate the VDJtools post-analysis software. The multiple sclerosis patients were children and adolescents ranging in age from about 6 to 17 years. Sequencing used blood. The V and J segments used are TRBV20-1 and TRBJ1-2; the best D guess is TRBD1, with 5 bases matching. The source of this sequence is a girl younger than 18 with multiple sclerosis. The sequence in DNA is TGCAGTGCTAGAAGCCCCAGGGACGGTGGCTACACCTTC. This gives the protein CSARSPRDGGYTF.